A single sample is the source of the 26 T cell receptor beta chains below, sequenced in a study of blood T cell repertoires in COVID-19. Only in-frame clones appear in the TCRdb table, and some are missing; sequencing was by immunoSEQ multiplex PCR. The sample carries some 230,000 clones, 82% recorded once. Material: peripheral blood. These receptor sequences come from a woman aged 80 or older with COVID-19, enrolled during active disease.

The genes are TRBV19 and TRBJ1-2; D perhaps matches TRBD1 (6 bases). Germline V lookup: CDR1 LNHDA, CDR2 SQIVND (reference sequence). The length of the CDR3 is 12 residues. Trimming removed 4 bases at V and 5 bases at J, with 8 bases between. The DNA of the CDR3 is TGTGCCAGTAGTAGAACAGGGTATGGCTACACCTTC. It is translated as CASSRTGYGYTF.

The gene calls are TRBV5-8 and TRBJ2-7, with TRBD1 matching over 8 bases. The CDR3 is 15 residues long. V dropped 2 bases and J dropped 0; count of bases not matched to a gene: 4. Germline CDR1 is SGHTS and CDR2 is YDEGEE. The DNA for the CDR3 is TGTGCCAGCAGCTTCAGGGGGCTCTTCTCCTACGAGCAGTACTTC. Amino acid sequence: CASSFRGLFSYEQYF.

The chain uses TRBV5-4 and TRBJ2-1; 10 nucleotides line up with TRBD2. There are 19 residues in the CDR3. Per the germline V gene, CDR1 is SGHNT and CDR2 is YYREEE (reference sequence). The ends lost 4 bases at V and 7 bases at J; junction bases unmatched: 20. CDR3 region: CASSQLRLAGVIVWNEQFF. As DNA, the CDR3 is TGTGCCAGCAGCCAGTTGCGTCTAGCGGGAGTTATCGTTTGGAATGAGCAGTTCTTC.

The chain is built from TRBV10-3 and TRBJ1-1; 9 bases agree with TRBD1. Trimming took 2 bases from V and 4 from J; bases not matched to a gene: 8. CDR1 and CDR2 from the germline V gene are ENHRY and SYGVKD. The CDR3 totals 16 residues. The CDR3 DNA is TGTGCCATCAGTGAGGGGCCGGGACAGGGTTCCACTGAAGCTTTCTTT. Translated, it gives CAISEGPGQGSTEAFF.

The chain recombines TRBV19 with TRBJ2-5; D is perhaps TRBD2 (5 bases). The CDR3 contains 15 residues. Germline lookup yields CDR1 LNHDA and CDR2 SQIVND (reference sequence). Trimming removed 2 bases from V and 5 bases from J, with 15 bases in between. CDR3 coding DNA: TGTGCCAGTAGTATACCGCGCGGTGGGAGCGAGACCCAGTACTTC. Encoded protein: CASSIPRGGSETQYF.

The rearrangement uses TRBV7-8 and TRBJ2-4; 7 nucleotides align to TRBD1. This CDR3 spans 14 amino acids. V lost 3 bases and J lost 13; bases outside the gene matches: 12. Per germline, CDR1 SGHVS and CDR2 FQNEAQ. The CDR3 DNA follows: TGTGCCAGCAGCTTCAACGACAGGGCCCCCTTCCAGTACTTC. Its protein product is CASSFNDRAPFQYF.

V gene TRBV18 combines with J gene TRBJ1-2; maybe TRBD1 (5 bases). Trimming removed 4 bases at V and 10 bases at J, with 22 bases between. Germline CDR1 is KGHSH and CDR2 is LQKENI. The CDR3 runs to 15 residues. This chain's CDR3 is CASSQTYSGTDNYTF. The CDR3 bases are TGTGCCAGCTCACAAACCTATTCCGGGACTGATAACTACACCTTC.

For the CDR3, the DNA is TGTGCCAGCAGACATTGGGGGGCTTGGGGACAGGGGAACACTGAAGCTTTCTTT. Its protein is CASRHWGAWGQGNTEAFF. The chain joins TRBV27 to TRBJ1-1; the match to TRBD1 covers 9 bases. V gave up 6 bases and J gave up 1 base; unmatched junction bases: 15. The CDR3 has 18 residues. CDR1 and CDR2 from the germline V gene are MNHEY and SMNVEV (reference sequence).

The count of this clone is one. This chain joins TRBV25-1 and TRBJ1-2; tentative D call: TRBD1 (5 bases). CDR1 and CDR2 from the germline V gene are MGHDK and SYGVNS. The CDR3 runs to 15 residues. V dropped 3 bases and J dropped 4 bases, with 15 bases sitting between them. The CDR3 region has the DNA TGTGCCAGCAGTGAGGGAGGCGGGGGGTTCTATGGCTACACCTTC. It is translated as CASSEGGGGFYGYTF.

This clone was observed a few times. The chain links TRBV15 to TRBJ1-1; D possibly corresponds to TRBD1 (5 bases). The CDR3 contains 16 residues. Looked up from germline, CDR1 is LNHNV and CDR2 is YYDKDF (reference sequence). The V end lost 5 bases, the J end lost 1 base, and 17 bases lay between the germline ends. The CDR3 region has the DNA TGTGCCACCAGCGTCGGTGTCAGGGCAGGGAACACTGAAGCTTTCTTT. It specifies CATSVGVRAGNTEAFF. Supplemented by reference TRBV15 and TRBJ1-1, the full variable domain reads DAMVIQNPRYQVTQFGKPVTLSCSQTLNHNVMYWYQQKSSQAPKLLFHYYDKDFNNEADTPDNFQSRRPNTSFCFLDIRSPGLGDTAMYLCATSVGVRAGNTEAFFGQGTRLTVV.

This clone was recorded at least ten times. The chain carries TRBV2 and TRBJ1-1; D gene unclear. V gave up 8 bases and J gave up 0 bases, with 10 bases separating them. The CDR3 has 13 amino acids. CDR1 is SNHLY and CDR2 is FYNNEI in the germline V gene. CDR3 residues: CASAASMNTEAFF. Written as DNA, the CDR3 is TGTGCCAGCGCGGCGTCCATGAACACTGAAGCTTTCTTT.

In the case of this clone: The DNA is left out, because the CDR3 cannot be placed on it with certainty; the CDR3 is given as TCRdb lists it. This chain uses TRBV21-1 with TRBJ1-1. TRBV21-1 has pseudogene status. The CDR3 is 13 amino acids long, termini counted. CDR3 sequence reads: CASSTYPCPEAFF.

The gene calls are TRBV28 and TRBJ1-2, with D unresolved. Between the trimmed V and J ends, which lost 6 bases and 4 bases, there was a span of 6 bases. The CDR3 runs 11 residues. CDR1 is MDHEN, CDR2 SYDVKM, per germline. CDR3: CASSLRYGYTF. The CDR3 DNA reads as TGTGCCAGCAGCCTCCGCTATGGCTACACCTTC.

The chain links TRBV5-1 to TRBJ2-5, with 7 nucleotides matching TRBD2. This CDR3 region has 14 residues. The V and J ends lost 4 bases and 5 bases, in that order; junction bases with no gene match: 8. In germline, CDR1 is SGHRS, CDR2 YFSETQ. The CDR3 bases are TGCGCCAGCAGCCGGGGAGGTAGCGGGGAGACCCAGTACTTC. Translated, it gives CASSRGGSGETQYF.

This chain connects TRBV28 to TRBJ1-2; TRBD1 matches 8 bases. CDR1 MDHEN and CDR2 SYDVKM come from the germline V gene. Trimming removed 9 bases from V and 8 bases from J; junction bases left unmatched: 11. This CDR3 contains 13 residues. CDR3: CASYQGASRGYTF. The CDR3 DNA follows: TGTGCCAGTTATCAGGGGGCAAGCAGGGGCTACACCTTC.

The chain has TRBV11-3 and TRBJ2-2, with D possibly being TRBD2 (7 bases). This CDR3 comprises 16 residues. Germline V lookup: CDR1 SGHNT, CDR2 YENEEA. Trimming stripped 5 bases from V and 1 base from J, with 14 bases between. The CDR3 region is CASSPLGGVNTGELFF. The CDR3 nucleotides are TGTGCCAGCAGCCCCTTAGGGGGGGTGAACACCGGGGAGCTGTTTTTT. The full variable domain, completed using reference TRBV11-3 and TRBJ2-2, is EAGVVQSPRYKIIEKKQPVAFWCNPISGHNTLYWYLQNLGQGPELLIRYENEEAVDDSQLPKDRFSAERLKGVDSTLKIQPAELGDSAVYLCASSPLGGVNTGELFFGEGSRLTVL.

The rearrangement joins TRBV28 to TRBJ2-3; weak D call: TRBD2 (6 bases). V was clipped by 1 base and J by 1 base, with 12 bases between them. CDR3 size: 16 residues. Germline V gene data show CDR1 as MDHEN and CDR2 as SYDVKM. CDR3 coding DNA: TGTGCCAGCAGTTTATTTAGCGGAGGGGGCACAGATACGCAGTATTTT. Protein: CASSLFSGGGTDTQYF.

The chain employs TRBV21-1 and TRBJ2-1; the table names TRBD2, a call not compared with the DNA. TRBV21-1 is reported as a pseudogene. CDR3 length: 14 amino acids. The CDR3 loop reads CASSKSAGRNEQFF. The CDR3 region has the DNA TGTGCCAGCAGCAAGTCAGCGGGACGCAATGAGCAGTTCTTC.

The chain carries TRBV5-1 and TRBJ1-2; TRBD1 matches 12 bases. CDR3 length equals 15 residues. The junction had 9 bases not matched to a gene; V was cut back by 4 bases and J by 8 bases. From germline, CDR1 is SGHRS and CDR2 YFSETQ. This CDR3 reads CASSARDRGQEGYTF. The CDR3 bases are TGCGCCAGCAGCGCTAGGGACAGGGGGCAGGAAGGCTACACCTTC.

The gene calls are TRBV6-5 and TRBJ1-3; weak D call: TRBD1 (6 bases). Per germline, CDR1 MNHEY and CDR2 SVGAGI. CDR3 size: 15 residues. V gave up 7 bases and J gave up 5 bases, with 18 bases separating them. The chain's CDR3 is CASTEGTLSRNTIYF. As DNA, the CDR3 is TGTGCCAGCACCGAGGGGACACTGAGCCGAAACACCATATATTTT.

This clone was counted only a few times. V is TRBV13 and J is TRBJ1-6, with a tentative D call TRBD1 (6 bases). The V end lost 5 bases, the J end lost 4 bases, and 9 bases lay between the germline ends. From germline, CDR1 is PRHDT and CDR2 FYEKMQ (reference sequence). CDR3 length: 14 amino acids. The DNA for the CDR3 is TGTGCCAGCAGCGTTGGACAGTATAATTCACCCCTCCACTTT. This sequence encodes CASSVGQYNSPLHF.

The chain couples TRBV19 to TRBJ1-2, with D possibly TRBD1 on 6 matching bases. V dropped 4 bases and J dropped 3 bases, with 15 bases sitting between them. Per the germline V gene, CDR1 is LNHDA and CDR2 is SQIVND (reference sequence). This CDR3 region has 15 residues. Here the CDR3 DNA reads TGTGCCAGTAGTACCGGGCTCAGGGGCCACTATGGCTACACCTTC. Encoded protein: CASSTGLRGHYGYTF.

V gene TRBV6-5 combines with J gene TRBJ2-7, with 10 bases identical to TRBD1. Trimming took 7 bases from V and 3 from J; bases not matched to a gene: 9. The CDR3 has 15 residues. Germline V lookup: CDR1 MNHEY, CDR2 SVGAGI. For the CDR3, the DNA is TGTGCCAGCAAGGAGGACAGGGGGTTGATCTACGAGCAGTACTTC. Protein: CASKEDRGLIYEQYF.

The V call is TRBV7-2, the J call TRBJ1-2; D may be TRBD1 (6 bases). This CDR3 region has 14 residues. The germline V gene encodes CDR1 SGHTA and CDR2 FQGNSA. With 4 bases removed from V and 8 bases from J, the gap between germline ends came to 17 bases. CDR3 DNA: TGTGCCAGCAGCTATACCTGGGGGCAGGGCGGCTACACCTTC. Its translation is CASSYTWGQGGYTF.

This rearrangement joins TRBV4-3 to TRBJ1-5, with 8 bases fitting TRBD1. This CDR3 spans 15 amino acids. V lost 4 bases, J lost 3 bases, and 5 bases stayed unmatched. CDR1 and CDR2 (germline): LGHNA, YSLEER. In DNA form, the CDR3 reads TGCGCCAGCAGCCGAGACAGGGGACCCAATCAGCCCCAGCATTTT. This translates into CASSRDRGPNQPQHF.

This chain connects TRBV28 to TRBJ1-2; 11 bases map to TRBD1. Germline assignment: CDR1 MDHEN and CDR2 SYDVKM. V gave up 7 bases and J gave up 0 bases; unmatched junction bases: 4. The CDR3 runs to 15 residues. Written as DNA, the CDR3 is TGTGCCAGCATAGGGACAGGGGGGGCTAACTATGGCTACACCTTC. Amino acids: CASIGTGGANYGYTF.